This T cell receptor (beta chain) originates from a study of blood T cell repertoires in COVID-19. Study information: The samples span acute and convalescent COVID-19 from the United States, Italy and Spain.

Looked up from germline, CDR1 is MNHNS and CDR2 is SASEGT. V shed 1 base and J shed 6 bases, with 13 bases lying between them. The CDR3 runs to 16 residues. Those who participated ranged in age from about 18 to 95 years and resided in approximately 23 US areas. Participant reports of clinical history set cohort assignment. Repertoires were generated with immunoSEQ multiplex PCR, while TCRdb's copy carries only in-frame clones and drops some. The sample has 150,000 to 200,000 clones, about 90% seen once. The chain couples TRBV6-1 to TRBJ1-6; no clear D gene. This sequence was found in a human donor with acute COVID-19. The donor label of this sample is uncertain. The sequencing sample was made of PBMCs or T cells enriched from blood (not recorded which). This CDR3 reads CASSEGTLSFNSPLHF. CDR3 coding DNA: TGTGCCAGCAGTGAAGGGACTCTCAGCTTTAATTCACCCCTCCACTTT.